The 31 T cell receptor beta chains below all came from one sample that was sequenced in a study of Graves' ophthalmopathy and Graves' hyperthyroidism. RNA transcripts yielded amplified TCR beta CDR3 regions. Second-round multiplex PCR came after a first-round RT-PCR that employed HTBI primers. Via MiXCR, TCRdb re-called the multiplex PCR reads, giving one row per CDR3 protein. The repertoire consists of about 550,000 distinct CDR3 sequences, with about 35% occurring once and the leading ten covering 3.5% to 4.5%. Sequencing was carried out using peripheral blood or thyroid tissue (not recorded which). These receptors originate from an adult man with Graves' hyperthyroidism.

A remark on this clonotype: A read error is possible here, since a much larger clone lies one base away. This is likely a read error, given that the CDR3 carries no conserved phenylalanine or tryptophan at its end. The CDR3 loop is CASSVRANYGYTL. DNA of the CDR3: TGTGCCAGCAGCGTCCGAGCTAACTATGGCTACACCCTC. V gene TRBV9 combines with J gene TRBJ1-2; D ambiguous. Trimming took 2 bases from V and 0 from J, leaving 5 bases between them. The length of the CDR3 is 13 residues. CDR1 SGDLS and CDR2 YYNGEE come from the germline V gene.

Note on this clonotype: An end of the junction does not agree with germline; a read error may underlie this. The V gene is TRBV24-1, the J gene TRBJ2-7; D perhaps matches TRBD2 (6 bases). The CDR3 covers 17 residues. Germline CDR1 is KGHDR and CDR2 is SFDVKD. CDR3 sequence: CASSPPPRGGITYEQYF. The CDR3 DNA reads TGTGCCAGCAGTCCCCCCCCCCGTGGCGGGATCACCTACGAGCAGTACTTC.

The sample holds many counts of this clonotype. The chain recombines TRBV19 with TRBJ1-5, with D possibly being TRBD1 (5 bases). V lost 8 bases to trimming and J lost 7 bases, with 21 bases between them. The CDR3 is 15 residues long. Germline CDR1 LNHDA, CDR2 SQIVND (reference sequence). The DNA of the CDR3 is TGTGCCAGTCGACCGGAGGTAGGGGTAAGCCAGCCCCAGCATTTT. It encodes CASRPEVGVSQPQHF.

This clonotype came up many times. Here the CDR3 reads CASSDPRTGLNEKLFF. CDR3 sequence (DNA): TGTGCCAGCAGCGATCCGAGGACCGGCCTTAATGAAAAACTGTTTTTT. V gene TRBV7-8 combines with J gene TRBJ1-4, with D hard to call. Germline V lookup: CDR1 SGHVS, CDR2 FQNEAQ. CDR3 size: 16 residues. The V end lost 5 bases, the J end lost 4 bases, and 17 bases lay between the germline ends.

Regarding this clonotype: This sequence may be a read error, since a much larger clone differs from it by one base. The J gene is TRBJ1-1, the V gene TRBV7-2; D is perhaps TRBD1 (5 bases). V gave up 1 base and J gave up 6 bases, with 21 bases separating them. Germline V gives CDR1 SGHTA, CDR2 FQGNSA. The CDR3 has 17 amino acids. CDR3 sequence reads: CASSLEVTEGKGAEAFF. The CDR3 DNA follows: TGTGCCAGCAGCTTAGAGGTGACAGAGGGAAAAGGTGCTGAAGCTTTCTTT.

In its sample, this clonotype was seen many times. The rearrangement links TRBV4-1 to TRBJ2-5, with D perhaps matching TRBD1 or TRBD2 (6 bases each). The V end lost 10 bases, the J end lost 3 bases, and 21 bases lay between the germline ends. The CDR3 length is 15 residues. Germline values: CDR1 MGHRA, CDR2 YSYEKL. The CDR3 protein is CANRLGTKVKETQYF. DNA of the CDR3: TGCGCCAACCGACTAGGGACAAAAGTAAAAGAGACCCAGTACTTC.

This clonotype was seen ten or more times. This rearrangement joins TRBV9 to TRBJ1-2; TRBD1 matches 8 bases. V lost 0 bases, J lost 3 bases, and 7 bases stayed unmatched. Per the germline V gene, CDR1 is SGDLS and CDR2 is YYNGEE. This CDR3 is built from 16 residues. CDR3 in DNA: TGTGCCAGCAGCGTAGGTCTAACAGGGGGTGACTATGGCTACACCTTC. Translation gives CASSVGLTGGDYGYTF.

DNA for the CDR3: TGTGCCAGCAGGAGGACAGGGGGCTCGAACACTGAAGCTTTCTTT. This sequence encodes CASRRTGGSNTEAFF. J is TRBJ1-1 and V is TRBV6-2 or TRBV6-3; TRBD1 matches at 11 bases. This CDR3 spans 15 amino acids. Looked up from germline, CDR1 is MNHEY and CDR2 is SVGEGT. Losses at the gene ends were 6 bases for V and 1 base for J; bases not matched to a gene: 4.

Of note for this clonotype: Just one base apart from a much larger clone, this may be a read error. The chain recombines TRBV7-9 with TRBJ2-2; 8 bases align to TRBD1. The germline CDR1 and CDR2 sequences are SEHNR and FQNEAQ (reference sequence). J was trimmed by 6 bases and V by 4 bases; bases with no gene match: 10. This CDR3 region has 16 residues. The CDR3 DNA follows: TGTGCCAGCAGCTCGGGGGCAGGGGGCTTCTCCGGGGAGCTGTTTTTT. It specifies CASSSGAGGFSGELFF.

The chain has TRBV7-2 and TRBJ1-3; maybe TRBD1 (5 bases). The ends were cut back, 5 bases at V and 7 bases at J, with 12 bases in the middle. The CDR3 has 13 residues. Germline values: CDR1 SGHTA, CDR2 FQGNSA. In DNA form, the CDR3 reads TGTGCCAGCAGCCTAAACGGGGCGAACACCATATATTTT. Protein: CASSLNGANTIYF.

V usage is TRBV25-1 and J usage is TRBJ1-2; 9 nucleotides align to TRBD1. Germline loops: CDR1 MGHDK, CDR2 SYGVNS. The CDR3 is made up of 14 amino acids. With 5 bases clipped from V and 4 bases from J, the junction kept 5 bases outside the gene matches. CDR3 bases: TGTGCCAGCAGTTTACTGGGACAGGGCTATGGCTACACCTTC. Translating gives CASSLLGQGYGYTF.

As concerns this clonotype: One end of the junction fails to match germline, which may point to a read error. V and J are TRBV20-1 and TRBJ2-2; TRBD2 aligns across 12 bases. This CDR3 is 18 amino acids long. Germline assignment: CDR1 DFQATT and CDR2 SNEGSKA (reference sequence). As DNA, the CDR3 is TGCAGTGCTAGAGACGGATCGCTAGCGGGAGGGACGAACAATGAGCAGTTTTTT. Its translation: CSARDGSLAGGTNNEQFF.

This clonotype was picked up many times. The chain employs TRBV29-1 and TRBJ2-7; 11 bases are a match to TRBD1. The CDR3 runs 14 residues. Germline loops: CDR1 SQVTM, CDR2 ANQGSEA. V trimming: 7 bases; J trimming: 0 bases; junction bases outside the gene matches: 5. The CDR3 nucleotides read TGCAGCGAAGGGACAGGGGGGAGCTCCTACGAGCAGTACTTC. Residues: CSEGTGGSSYEQYF.

This clonotype showed up many times. The gene calls are TRBV2 and TRBJ2-5, with a weak D call TRBD2 (6 bases). The V end was cut by 7 bases, the J end by 2 bases, with 14 bases between. Per germline, CDR1 SNHLY and CDR2 FYNNEI. The CDR3 length is 14 residues. CDR3: CASNGGTLQETQYF. DNA of the CDR3: TGTGCCAGCAATGGGGGGACCCTTCAAGAGACCCAGTACTTC.

The table lists this clonotype with many counts. The chain uses TRBV24-1 and TRBJ2-5, with D uncertain. The CDR3 spans 15 residues. The germline V and J ends were trimmed by 0 bases and 5 bases, with 12 bases remaining between them. Germline loops: CDR1 KGHDR, CDR2 SFDVKD. The CDR3 protein is CATSDLGVEKETQYF. The CDR3 region has the DNA TGTGCCACCAGTGATTTGGGCGTGGAGAAGGAGACCCAGTACTTC.

The J gene is TRBJ1-2, the V gene TRBV29-1; TRBD1 agrees at 9 bases. This CDR3 region has 13 residues. V shed 4 bases and J 7 bases; nucleotides not matched to a gene: 7. Looked up from germline, CDR1 is SQVTM and CDR2 is ANQGSEA. This CDR3 reads CSVVGPGQGGYTF. CDR3 bases: TGCAGCGTTGTTGGGCCGGGACAGGGTGGCTACACCTTC.

This clonotype has only a few counts. The chain combines TRBV3-1 with TRBJ2-2; 9 bases map to TRBD1. The length of the CDR3 is 15 residues. V shed 4 bases, J shed 5 bases, and the junction held 5 bases outside the gene matches. CDR1 and CDR2 (germline): LGHDT, YNNKEL (reference sequence). The CDR3 nucleotides are TGTGCCAGCAGCCGAGACAGGGGGGCAACCGGGGAGCTGTTTTTT. Amino acids: CASSRDRGATGELFF.

V is TRBV25-1 and J is TRBJ2-5, with D tentatively TRBD1 or TRBD2 (5 bases each). Trimming took off 0 bases at V and 4 bases at J, with 24 bases between the two ends. There are 19 residues in the CDR3. The germline V gene has CDR1 MGHDK and CDR2 SYGVNS. CDR3 nucleotide sequence: TGTGCCAGCAGTGAATACAGGAACCTTGATGGGAGCACAGGAGAGACCCAGTACTTC. It codes for CASSEYRNLDGSTGETQYF.

Details on this clonotype: The junction and the germline gene differ at one end; a read error may be behind it. The gene calls are TRBV29-1 and TRBJ2-6, with 14 positions matching TRBD2. The CDR3 sequence is 14 residues long. The germline gives CDR1 SQVTM, CDR2 ANQGSEA. The CDR3 region is CSVGGTSGGNVLTF. CDR3 nucleotide sequence: TGCAGCGTTGGAGGGACTAGCGGGGGCAACGTCCTGACTTTC.

The genes are TRBV6-5 and TRBJ1-1; unclear D gene. Germline-derived CDR1 and CDR2 are MNHEY and SVGAGI. This CDR3 spans 11 amino acids. Trimming shortened V by 4 bases and J by 6 bases, and 6 bases separated the two germline ends. The CDR3 here is CASSFDPEAFF. The CDR3 DNA reads as TGTGCCAGCAGTTTTGACCCTGAAGCTTTCTTT.

This clonotype was counted at least ten times. The chain employs TRBV2 and TRBJ1-5; D might be TRBD1 (5 bases). CDR1 SNHLY and CDR2 FYNNEI come from the germline V gene. The CDR3 totals 15 residues. Trimming took 4 bases from V and 6 from J, leaving 16 bases between them. The CDR3: CASSAGREVGQPQHF. The CDR3, as DNA: TGTGCCAGCAGTGCAGGCAGGGAAGTAGGTCAGCCCCAGCATTTT.

This clonotype was recorded at least ten times. The gene calls are TRBV19 and TRBJ1-5, with TRBD1 identical over 8 bases. This CDR3 region has 16 residues. V trimming: 1 base; J trimming: 2 bases; junction bases outside the gene matches: 4. The germline CDR1 and CDR2 sequences are LNHDA and SQIVND (reference sequence). The CDR3 region is CASSIAVTGGNQPQHF. As DNA, the CDR3 is TGTGCCAGTAGTATAGCCGTGACAGGGGGCAATCAGCCCCAGCATTTT.

This clonotype was detected many times. J is TRBJ1-1 and V is TRBV5-1; D remains unclear. The germline CDR1 and CDR2 sequences are SGHRS and YFSETQ. The CDR3 totals 13 residues. The V and J ends lost 5 bases and 0 bases respectively, with 8 bases between them. DNA for the CDR3: TGCGCCAGCAGTGGCGAGTTGAACACTGAAGCTTTCTTT. As protein: CASSGELNTEAFF.

The rearrangement uses TRBV16 and TRBJ1-4; D is undetermined. Trimming left V 2 bases short and J 11 bases short, with 9 bases between. The CDR3 is made up of 12 amino acids. Germline CDR1 and CDR2: KGHSY and FQNENV. CDR3 in DNA: TGTGCCAGCAGCCAAGCGGGCCCCAAACTGTTTTTT. This gives the protein CASSQAGPKLFF.

The count of this clonotype is one. The chain uses TRBV10-3 and TRBJ2-6; TRBD1 matches 8 bases. Germline V lookup: CDR1 ENHRY, CDR2 SYGVKD. The CDR3 is made up of 19 amino acids. V was clipped by 0 bases and J by 0 bases; unmatched bases: 7. The CDR3 spells CAISESLGQASSGANVLTF. CDR3 DNA: TGTGCCATCAGTGAGTCGTTGGGACAGGCGAGCTCTGGGGCCAACGTCCTGACTTTC.

The rearrangement joins TRBV10-1 to TRBJ2-3; 8 nucleotides align to TRBD1. CDR1 WNHNN and CDR2 SYGVQD come from the germline V gene (reference sequence). The V gene end was trimmed by 3 bases and the J gene end by 1 base; junction bases not matched to a gene: 3. The CDR3 has 15 residues. Here the CDR3 reads CASSDPTGGTDTQYF. In DNA, the CDR3 is TGCGCCAGCAGTGACCCGACAGGGGGCACAGATACGCAGTATTTT.

The chain's CDR3 is CASRRQSLMNTEAFF. The CDR3 DNA sequence: TGTGCCAGCAGAAGACAGTCGTTGATGAACACTGAAGCTTTCTTT. This chain joins TRBV6-5 and TRBJ1-1; possible D gene TRBD1, 5 bases. Trimming shortened V by 6 bases and J by 0 bases, and 14 bases separated the two germline ends. The CDR3 has 15 residues. Germline CDR1 reads MNHEY; CDR2 reads SVGAGI.

This chain uses TRBV6-2 or TRBV6-3 with TRBJ2-3; maybe TRBD1 (6 bases). The CDR3 is 16 amino acids. V lost 10 bases to trimming and J lost 6 bases, with 26 bases between them. Germline values: CDR1 MNHEY, CDR2 SVGEGT. For the CDR3, the DNA is TGTGCCACCAGGGGCCTAGATGGCGGAGTAGTGGATACGCAGTATTTT. It codes for CATRGLDGGVVDTQYF.

In regard to this clonotype: Just one base apart from a much larger clone, this may be a read error. This sequence joins TRBV10-2 and TRBJ1-5, with TRBD1 matching over 7 bases. The length of the CDR3 is 17 residues. The V segment lost 1 base and the J segment 2 bases; nucleotides outside the gene matches: 8. The germline gives CDR1 WSHSY, CDR2 SAAADI. CDR3 loop: CASSEYKGARGNQPQHF. CDR3 bases: TGCGCCAGCAGTGAGTACAAGGGGGCCCGAGGCAATCAGCCCCAGCATTTT.

In the case of this clonotype: One junction end does not reproduce the germline sequence, and a read error may be involved. The chain has TRBV7-7 and TRBJ1-6; 8 nucleotides agree with TRBD1. CDR3 size: 14 residues. The germline CDR1 and CDR2 sequences are SSHAT and FNYEAQ (reference sequence). This CDR3 is CASSLAGGESPLHF. CDR3 nucleotide sequence: TGTGCTAGCAGCTTAGCAGGGGGCGAATCACCCCTCCACTTT. Full variable domain (remainder filled in from reference TRBV7-7 and TRBJ1-6): GAGVSQSPRYKVTKRGQDVTLRCDPISSHATLYWYQQALGQGPEFLTYFNYEAQPDKSGLPSDRFSAERPEGSISTLTIQRTEQRDSAMYRCASSLAGGESPLHFGNGTRLTVT.

This clonotype has at least ten counts. This CDR3 reads CASSFGQGDSYEQYF. The CDR3 nucleotides read TGTGCCAGCAGCTTTGGTCAGGGAGACTCCTACGAGCAGTACTTC. The chain recombines TRBV7-6 with TRBJ2-7; D assignment may be TRBD1 or TRBD2 (5 bases each). The V gene's germline CDR1 is SGHVS and CDR2 FNYEAQ. The V end was cut by 3 bases, the J end by 0 bases, with 12 bases between. The CDR3 spans 15 residues.